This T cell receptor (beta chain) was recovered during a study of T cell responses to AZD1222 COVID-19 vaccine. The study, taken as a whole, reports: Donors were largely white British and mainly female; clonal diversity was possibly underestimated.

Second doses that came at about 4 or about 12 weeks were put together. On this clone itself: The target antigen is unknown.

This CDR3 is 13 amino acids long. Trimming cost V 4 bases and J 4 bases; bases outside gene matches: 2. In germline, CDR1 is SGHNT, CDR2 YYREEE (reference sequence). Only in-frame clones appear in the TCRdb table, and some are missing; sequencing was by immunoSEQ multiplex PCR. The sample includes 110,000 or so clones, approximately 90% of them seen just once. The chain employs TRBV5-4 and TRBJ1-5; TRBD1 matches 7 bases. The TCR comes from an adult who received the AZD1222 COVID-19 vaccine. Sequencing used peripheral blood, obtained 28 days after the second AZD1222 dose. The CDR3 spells CASSPGGNQPQHF. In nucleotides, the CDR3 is TGTGCCAGCAGCCCAGGGGGGAATCAGCCCCAGCATTTT.